The next 10 T cell receptor beta chains were all read from a single sample in a study of patients and donors after allogeneic stem cell transplantation. TCRdb reprocessed the RT-PCR reads via MiXCR and lists one record per CDR3 protein. Of around 240,000 distinct CDR3 sequences detected, around an eighth appear once; the ten largest clones hold around 10%. Sequencing was carried out using blood, either unsorted or a sorted T cell fraction (not recorded which). Every receptor here comes from a human donor who was either an allogeneic HSCT recipient or a stem cell or donor lymphocyte infusion donor (not recorded which). It is not recorded whose cells these are; they may come from a transplant donor.

Only a few counts were recorded for this clonotype. This sequence joins TRBV7-3 and TRBJ2-1, with D maybe TRBD1 (5 bases). The V end was cut by 2 bases, the J end by 8 bases, with 10 bases between. Germline V lookup: CDR1 SGHTA, CDR2 FQGTGA. CDR3 length: 13 residues. CDR3 loop: CASSLRRAHEQFF. The CDR3 DNA sequence: TGTGCCAGCAGCTTACGCAGGGCTCATGAGCAGTTCTTC.

This clonotype was detected ten times or more. The V gene is TRBV7-3, the J gene TRBJ1-1, with D possibly matching TRBD1 (6 bases). The CDR3 is made up of 12 amino acids. Looked up from germline, CDR1 is SGHTA and CDR2 is FQGTGA. With 3 bases removed from V and 8 bases from J, the gap between germline ends came to 10 bases. The DNA of the CDR3 is TGTGCCAGCAGCTTGGGAGGGGGGGAAGCTTTCTTT. It translates to CASSLGGGEAFF.

This clonotype occurred many times. The V and J genes are TRBV5-1 and TRBJ2-1; 10 nucleotides match TRBD2. The V gene end was trimmed by 4 bases and the J gene end by 4 bases; junction bases not matched to a gene: 5. Germline-derived CDR1 and CDR2 are SGHRS and YFSETQ. The CDR3 sequence is 15 residues long. The CDR3 spells CASSALAGAYNEQFF. The CDR3 DNA reads TGCGCCAGCAGCGCCCTAGCGGGAGCATACAATGAGCAGTTCTTC.

This clonotype was counted ten times or more. The gene calls are TRBV5-6 and TRBJ1-1; TRBD1 might be the D (6 bases). The CDR3 has 12 residues. Trimming removed 2 bases from V and 8 bases from J, with 10 bases in between. Per germline, CDR1 SGHDT and CDR2 YYEEEE. The CDR3: CASSFLGTEAFF. CDR3 DNA: TGTGCCAGCAGCTTCTTAGGGACAGAAGCTTTCTTT.

V is TRBV6-4 and J is TRBJ2-1, with 8 bases lining up with TRBD1. After removal of 1 base from V and 10 bases from J, the junction contained 3 bases not matched to a gene. This CDR3 is built from 13 residues. Germline CDR1 is MRHNA and CDR2 is SNTAGT. The CDR3 bases are TGTGCCAGCAGTGACTTGGGGGACAGGGAGCAGTTCTTC. Translated: CASSDLGDREQFF.

This clonotype was seen a few times. This chain joins TRBV7-9 and TRBJ1-1; D not certain. Germline V gene data show CDR1 as SEHNR and CDR2 as FQNEAQ (reference sequence). Trimming removed 5 bases from V and 0 bases from J, with 13 bases in between. The CDR3 consists of 15 residues. CDR3 DNA: TGTGCCAGCAGCGCCGACCCTCCCATGAACACTGAAGCTTTCTTT. This codes for CASSADPPMNTEAFF.

In its sample, this clonotype was seen many times. CDR3 sequence (DNA): TGTGCCAGCAGTTTCCCCGCAGGGGGCTCCTATGGCTACACCTTC. Residues: CASSFPAGGSYGYTF. The V and J genes are TRBV12-3 or TRBV12-4 and TRBJ1-2; 8 bases are shared with TRBD1. This CDR3 has 15 residues. Trimming took 3 bases from V and 4 from J; bases not matched to a gene: 7.

The J gene is TRBJ1-1, the V gene TRBV18; TRBD1 agrees at 7 bases. Germline V gene data show CDR1 as KGHSH and CDR2 as LQKENI. V lost 8 bases, J lost 3 bases, and 9 bases stayed unmatched. The CDR3 loop spans 14 amino acids. The CDR3 coding sequence is TGTGCCAGCCAATCAGGGGGGCGGGACACTGAAGCTTTCTTT. This encodes CASQSGGRDTEAFF.

This clonotype was seen ten or more times. This chain joins TRBV2 and TRBJ2-1, with D hard to call. Per germline, CDR1 SNHLY and CDR2 FYNNEI. The CDR3 has 15 residues. V was cut by 2 bases and J by 5 bases, with 13 bases left in between. The chain's CDR3 is CASSEIGGSHNEQFF. DNA of the CDR3: TGTGCCAGCAGTGAAATCGGCGGCAGCCACAATGAGCAGTTCTTC.

The genes are TRBV5-6 and TRBJ1-2; 8 bases agree with TRBD1. The length of the CDR3 is 14 residues. J gave up 6 bases and V 6 bases, and 10 bases lay outside the gene matches. The germline CDR1 and CDR2 sequences are SGHDT and YYEEEE. In DNA form, the CDR3 reads TGTGCCAGCAAGGGATCGACAGGGGCCCATGGCTACACCTTC. Protein product: CASKGSTGAHGYTF.